These 9 T cell receptor beta chains came from one sample sequenced in a study of post-analysis software for immune sequencing data. Study-wide results and limits: Patients carried roughly five TRBV segments more frequently than controls did, and TRBV5-6, TRBV5-1 and TRBV20-1 were among them.

Unique molecular identifiers were carried by the TCR beta cDNA libraries. Each CDR3 protein gets one entry after TCRdb re-called the PCR reads with MiXCR. Of around 200,000 distinct CDR3 sequences in the sample, approximately 30% were seen once. These receptors are not linked to any known antigen. The sequenced material came from blood. The receptors come from a girl aged 2-17 years with multiple sclerosis.

This clonotype has a count of ten or more. V is TRBV10-3 and J is TRBJ2-4; D may correspond to TRBD1 or TRBD2 (5 bases each). Per germline, CDR1 ENHRY and CDR2 SYGVKD. The CDR3 is 13 amino acids. The V end was cut by 6 bases, the J end by 1 base, with 7 bases between. The CDR3 sequence: CAISGTAKNIQYF. The CDR3 region has the DNA TGTGCCATCAGCGGGACGGCCAAAAACATTCAGTACTTC.

This clonotype was detected ten times or more. The chain joins TRBV7-6 to TRBJ2-7; 7 bases line up with TRBD1. This CDR3 has 15 amino acids. The junction had 6 bases not matched to a gene; V was cut back by 4 bases and J by 0 bases. Germline CDR1 is SGHVS and CDR2 is FNYEAQ. The CDR3 spells CASSSTGDFSYEQYF. CDR3 in DNA: TGTGCCAGCAGCTCTACAGGGGATTTCTCCTACGAGCAGTACTTC.

This clonotype was detected many times. The chain couples TRBV20-1 to TRBJ2-5; 7 bases line up with TRBD2. The germline V gene has CDR1 DFQATT and CDR2 SNEGSKA (reference sequence). V gave up 0 bases and J gave up 1 base; unmatched junction bases: 2. The CDR3 is made up of 14 amino acids. The CDR3 DNA reads as TGCAGTGCTAGAGACCCTAGCGGCCAAGAGACCCAGTACTTC. Amino acids: CSARDPSGQETQYF.

This chain uses TRBV6-5 with TRBJ2-6, with D possibly TRBD2 on 6 matching bases. The CDR3 extends over 16 amino acids. CDR1 and CDR2 from the germline V gene are MNHEY and SVGAGI. The V and J ends lost 6 bases and 0 bases respectively, with 12 bases between them. CDR3: CASSSAGSSGANVLTF. DNA of the CDR3: TGTGCCAGCAGCTCGGCGGGGAGCTCTGGGGCCAACGTCCTGACTTTC.

Many counts were recorded for this clonotype. The rearrangement links TRBV6-5 to TRBJ1-4; no reliable D call. The V end was cut by 2 bases, the J end by 8 bases, with 12 bases between. This CDR3 comprises 14 residues. Germline values: CDR1 MNHEY, CDR2 SVGAGI. CDR3 amino acids: CASSYGDRGEKLFF. The CDR3 DNA sequence: TGTGCCAGCAGTTACGGGGATCGCGGGGAAAAACTGTTTTTT.

The chain combines TRBV29-1 with TRBJ2-1; tentative D call: TRBD2 (5 bases). V lost 3 bases and J lost 12, with 21 bases in between. Germline V CDR1 and CDR2: SQVTM, ANQGSEA. CDR3 size: 14 residues. CDR3 sequence (DNA): TGCAGCGTTGACAGGACGGCTAGCACAGATACGCAGTTCTTC. Translation: CSVDRTASTDTQFF.

Of note for this clonotype: A read error is possible here, since a much larger clone lies one base away. The chain employs TRBV20-1 and TRBJ2-1, with 7 bases that match TRBD2. This CDR3 contains 14 residues. The trim removed 0 bases at V and 6 bases at J, leaving 5 bases unmatched. Germline V lookup: CDR1 DFQATT, CDR2 SNEGSKA (reference sequence). CDR3 DNA: TGCAGTGCTAGAGAGGGGGGGTGGCGCAATGAGCAGTTCTTC. It is translated as CSAREGGWRNEQFF.

The chain combines TRBV29-1 with TRBJ2-4; 8 bases fit TRBD1. The CDR3 has 15 amino acids. From germline, CDR1 is SQVTM and CDR2 ANQGSEA. The J segment lost 0 bases and the V segment lost 4 bases, leaving 5 bases of the junction unmatched. As DNA, the CDR3 is TGCAGCGTTGTCGGGACAGGTCTAGCCAAAAACATTCAGTACTTC. Encoded protein: CSVVGTGLAKNIQYF.

This chain joins TRBV5-1 and TRBJ1-2, with unresolved D. Trimming pared 0 bases from V and 2 bases from J, leaving 8 bases between. The CDR3 totals 14 residues. The germline V gene encodes CDR1 SGHRS and CDR2 YFSETQ. The chain's CDR3 is CASSLAEENYGYTF. CDR3 coding DNA: TGCGCCAGCAGCTTGGCGGAGGAGAACTATGGCTACACCTTC.